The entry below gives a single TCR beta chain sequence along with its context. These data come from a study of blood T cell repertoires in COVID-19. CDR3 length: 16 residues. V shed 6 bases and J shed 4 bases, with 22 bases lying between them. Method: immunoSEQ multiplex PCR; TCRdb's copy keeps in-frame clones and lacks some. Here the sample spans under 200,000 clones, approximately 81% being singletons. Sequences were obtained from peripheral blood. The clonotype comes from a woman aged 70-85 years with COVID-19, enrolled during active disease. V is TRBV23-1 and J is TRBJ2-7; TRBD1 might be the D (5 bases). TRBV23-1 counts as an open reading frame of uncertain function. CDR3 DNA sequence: TGCGCCAGCAGCAACCTTAACCCTGTGGGGCTATACGAGCAGTACGTC. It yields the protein CASSNLNPVGLYEQYV.